This T cell receptor (beta chain) was identified during a study of T cell repertoires in ileal Crohn's disease. Regarding the study as a whole: High-frequency clones were more common in sorted CD8 than CD4 cells. Compared with non-smokers, active smokers at surgery showed more clonal expansions.

The CDR3 is 14 residues long. CDR1 and CDR2 (germline): SNHLY, FYNNEI. V was trimmed by 4 bases and J by 9 bases, leaving 16 bases between them. Indicated time point: neoterminal ileum biopsy at postoperative endoscopy, about 6 months after surgery. Note on this clone: Its target is not known.

Around 0.55 micrograms of biopsy DNA per sample underwent TCRB immunosequencing. Profiling relied on immunoSEQ multiplex PCR, and the TCRdb table lists in-frame clones only, not all of them. This repertoire shows over a thousand clones, around 85% found once; its top ten account for approximately 13%. The material sequenced was ileal tissue. The clonotype comes from an adult with Crohn's disease. This rearrangement joins TRBV2 to TRBJ2-1, with D possibly matching TRBD2 (6 bases). The CDR3 sequence is CASSGGLGGGEQFF. The CDR3 coding sequence is TGTGCCAGCAGTGGAGGACTGGGAGGCGGTGAGCAGTTCTTC.